Listed here are 5 T cell receptor beta chains from one sample, sequenced in a study of blood T cell repertoires in COVID-19. Some clones are missing from TCRdb's copy, which holds only in-frame ones; the method was immunoSEQ multiplex PCR. The repertoire holds fewer than 250,000 clones, more than 70% seen once, with approximately 8.1% in the top ten. Sequencing was done on a sample of PBMCs or T cells enriched from blood (not recorded which). The source of these receptors is a woman in her late teens or twenties who had recovered from COVID-19.

V and J are TRBV3-1 (or the pseudogene TRBV3-2) and TRBJ1-1; possible D gene TRBD1, 6 bases. Per germline, CDR1 LGHDT and CDR2 YNNKEL (reference sequence). The CDR3 is 11 residues long. Trimming pared 4 bases from V and 10 bases from J, leaving 10 bases between. CDR3 sequence reads: CASSRGGAAFF. The CDR3 DNA sequence: TGTGCCAGCAGCCGAGGGGGTGCAGCTTTCTTT.

The rearrangement joins TRBV19 to TRBJ1-1, with unresolved D. Germline CDR1 and CDR2: LNHDA and SQIVND (reference sequence). The CDR3 sequence is 11 residues long. Trimming shortened V by 9 bases and J by 4 bases, and 9 bases separated the two germline ends. The CDR3 region has the DNA TGTGCCAGCCCATCAGGCACTGAAGCTTTCTTT. The encoded protein is CASPSGTEAFF. The whole variable domain, filled in from reference TRBV19 and TRBJ1-1, reads DGGITQSPKYLFRKEGQNVTLSCEQNLNHDAMYWYRQDPGQGLRLIYYSQIVNDFQKGDIAEGYSVSREKKESFPLTVTSAQKNPTAFYLCASPSGTEAFFGQGTRLTVV.

The chain is built from TRBV5-1 and TRBJ1-2; possibly TRBD1 for D (6 bases). CDR3 length: 14 amino acids. CDR1 is SGHRS, CDR2 YFSETQ, per germline. The V and J ends lost 2 bases and 8 bases respectively, with 16 bases between them. This chain's CDR3 is CASSFDRTLGGYTF. In DNA form, the CDR3 reads TGCGCCAGCAGCTTCGACAGGACCCTCGGCGGCTACACCTTC.

The chain is built from TRBV5-5 and TRBJ2-5, with TRBD1 matching over 8 bases. Germline CDR1 is SGHKS and CDR2 is YYEKEE (reference sequence). V shed 8 bases and J 4 bases; nucleotides not matched to a gene: 4. CDR3 length equals 12 residues. The CDR3 protein is CARTTGVETQYF. CDR3 coding DNA: TGTGCCAGGACGACAGGGGTAGAGACCCAGTACTTC.

This clone was found once. CDR3 residues: CSVGSGLTDTQYF. CDR3 sequence (DNA): TGCAGCGTTGGGTCAGGGCTCACAGATACGCAGTATTTT. The chain uses TRBV29-1 and TRBJ2-3, with a tentative D call TRBD1 (5 bases). Germline values: CDR1 SQVTM, CDR2 ANQGSEA. The CDR3 has 13 amino acids. With 4 bases removed from V and 2 bases from J, the gap between germline ends came to 10 bases.